This TCR beta chain was captured in a study of sequential checkpoint blockade in melanoma. Study as a whole: First-line arms were nivolumab then ipilimumab, or the reverse, randomized 1:1. After both sequences, patients received maintenance nivolumab.

Libraries were prepared by immunoSEQ multiplex PCR; TCRdb keeps only in-frame clonotypes and omits some of them. The top ten clones hold more than 10% of a sample with roughly 28,000 clones, roughly 80% of them seen once. The treatment here: randomized to nivolumab then ipilimumab (arm A) or the reverse (arm B). Sorted cells were live CD3+CD8+, lacking CD19 and CD56, from PBMCs. The germline V gene has CDR1 SGHRS and CDR2 YFSETQ. V was cut by 1 base and J by 7 bases, with 9 bases left in between. This CDR3 contains 12 residues. The sequence was obtained from a human donor with melanoma. V gene TRBV5-1 combines with J gene TRBJ2-7; D unresolved. The sample in question was CD8+ T cells sorted from blood (inferred from file names), obtained from a patient given nivolumab and ipilimumab in sequence. Here the CDR3 reads CASSLPGSEQYF. CDR3 coding DNA: TGCGCCAGCAGCTTGCCAGGATCGGAGCAGTACTTC.